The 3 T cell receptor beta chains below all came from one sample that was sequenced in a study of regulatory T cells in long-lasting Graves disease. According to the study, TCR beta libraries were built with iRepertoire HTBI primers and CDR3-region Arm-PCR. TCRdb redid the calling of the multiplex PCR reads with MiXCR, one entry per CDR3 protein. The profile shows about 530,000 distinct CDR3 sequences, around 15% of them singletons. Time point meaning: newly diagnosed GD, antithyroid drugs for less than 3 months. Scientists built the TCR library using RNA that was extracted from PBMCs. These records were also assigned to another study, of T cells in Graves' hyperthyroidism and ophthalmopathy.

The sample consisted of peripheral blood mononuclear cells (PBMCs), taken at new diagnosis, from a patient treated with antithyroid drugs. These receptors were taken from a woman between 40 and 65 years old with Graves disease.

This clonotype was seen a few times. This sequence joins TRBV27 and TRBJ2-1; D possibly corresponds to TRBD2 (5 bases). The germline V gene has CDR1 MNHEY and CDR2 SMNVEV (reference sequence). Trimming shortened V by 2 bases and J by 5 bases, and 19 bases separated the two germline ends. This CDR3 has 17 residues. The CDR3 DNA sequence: TGTGCCAGCAGTTTAATCAGTAACCTCCGGAGGAACAATGAGCAGTTCTTC. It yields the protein CASSLISNLRRNNEQFF.

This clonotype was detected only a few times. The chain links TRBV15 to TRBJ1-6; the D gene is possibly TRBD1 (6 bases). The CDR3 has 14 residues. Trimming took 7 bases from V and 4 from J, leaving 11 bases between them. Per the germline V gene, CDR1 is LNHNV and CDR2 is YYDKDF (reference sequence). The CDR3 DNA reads TGTGCCACCACCGGGACACCTTATAATTCACCCCTCCACTTT. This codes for CATTGTPYNSPLHF.

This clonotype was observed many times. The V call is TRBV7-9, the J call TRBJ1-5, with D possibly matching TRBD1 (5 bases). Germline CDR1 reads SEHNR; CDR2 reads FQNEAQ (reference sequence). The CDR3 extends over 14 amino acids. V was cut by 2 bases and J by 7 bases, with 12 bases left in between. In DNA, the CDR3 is TGTGCCAGCAGCTTATATGGGGGTAACCAGCCCCAGCATTTT. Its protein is CASSLYGGNQPQHF.